One TCR beta chain is described in this entry. Its specificity is not known. Profiling relied on immunoSEQ multiplex PCR, and the TCRdb table lists in-frame clones only, not all of them. The sample holds 1.5 million to 1.9 million clones, 98% seen once. This entry belongs to a study of shared clonotypes between healthy human individuals. Study-wide points: Non-shared clonotypes showed lower generation probabilities than clonotypes common to all four donors. Compared with memory subsets, naive subsets generally had larger estimated richness.

V trimming: 6 bases; J trimming: 0 bases; junction bases outside the gene matches: 4. The germline V gene has CDR1 MNHEY and CDR2 SMNVEV (reference sequence). This CDR3 spans 14 amino acids. The sequence derives from a young man in good health. Input material: naive CD4+ T cells sorted from blood. Indicated subset: CD45RA+ positively selected. The chain links TRBV27 to TRBJ2-7; TRBD1 matches 8 bases. The CDR3 here is CASRRQGSSYEQYF. CDR3 DNA sequence: TGTGCCAGCAGGAGACAGGGGAGCTCCTACGAGCAGTACTTC.